The entry below gives a single T cell receptor beta chain sequence along with its context. Profiled with immunoSEQ multiplex PCR; TCRdb holds only in-frame clones, not every one. The profile shows about 24,000 clones, approximately 84% of them singletons. The sample belongs to a study of chemoradiotherapy in HPV16-positive cancers. Sequences were derived from blood, sampled from a patient who underwent chemoradiotherapy. The source of this sequence is a human donor with HPV-associated anogenital cancer.

CDR3 residues: CASSSAQGGYGYTF. The CDR3 DNA sequence: TGTGCCAGCAGCTCGGCCCAGGGGGGTTATGGCTACACCTTC. The chain employs TRBV7-2 and TRBJ1-2; 7 nucleotides agree with TRBD1. The length of the CDR3 is 14 residues. Germline V lookup: CDR1 SGHTA, CDR2 FQGNSA. J gave up 5 bases and V 4 bases, and 7 bases lay outside the gene matches.